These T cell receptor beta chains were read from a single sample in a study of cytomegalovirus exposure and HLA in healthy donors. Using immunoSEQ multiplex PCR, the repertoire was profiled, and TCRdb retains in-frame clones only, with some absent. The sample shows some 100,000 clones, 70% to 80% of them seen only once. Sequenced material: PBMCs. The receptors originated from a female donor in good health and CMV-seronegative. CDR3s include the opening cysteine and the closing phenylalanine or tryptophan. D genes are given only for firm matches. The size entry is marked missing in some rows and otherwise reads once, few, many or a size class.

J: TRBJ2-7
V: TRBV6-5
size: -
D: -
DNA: TGTGCCAGCAGTATAAGCAGGGGTGGCTACGAGCAGTACTTC
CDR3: CASSISRGGYEQYF

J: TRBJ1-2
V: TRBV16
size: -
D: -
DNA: TGTGCCAGCAAGGGGTCGGACGGTGACTATGGCTACACCTTC
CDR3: CASKGSDGDYGYTF

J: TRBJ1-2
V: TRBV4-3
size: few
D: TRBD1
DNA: TGCGCCAGCAGCCATAACCGACAGGGGGCGGAAGGCTACACCTTC
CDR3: CASSHNRQGAEGYTF

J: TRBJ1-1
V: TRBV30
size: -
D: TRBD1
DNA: TGTGCCTGGAGCTCTCGAGGGGGCGTCACTGAAGCTTTCTTT
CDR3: CAWSSRGGVTEAFF

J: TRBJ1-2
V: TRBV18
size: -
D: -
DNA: TGTGCCAGCTCACCCGACAGTAACTATGGCTACACCTTC
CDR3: CASSPDSNYGYTF

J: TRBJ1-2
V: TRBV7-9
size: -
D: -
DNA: TGTGCCAGCAGCTTAGGGCAGGGCGGAGGCTACACCTTC
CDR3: CASSLGQGGGYTF

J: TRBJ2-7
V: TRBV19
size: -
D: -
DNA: TGTGCCACCACAACCGCCACTATGGGTACCTACGAGCAGTACTTC
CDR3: CATTTATMGTYEQYF

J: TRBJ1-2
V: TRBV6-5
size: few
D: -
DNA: TGTGCCAGCAGTTACCGAAACAGGGTAGATGGCTACACCTTC
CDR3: CASSYRNRVDGYTF

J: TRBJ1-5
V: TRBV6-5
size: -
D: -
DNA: TGTGCCAGCAGTCCCCTGGAGGGTAGACGACAGCCCCAGCATTTT
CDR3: CASSPLEGRRQPQHF

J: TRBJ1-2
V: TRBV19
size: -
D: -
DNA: TGTGCCAGTAGTATAGGTCAACAGGGCTATGGCTACACCTTC
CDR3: CASSIGQQGYGYTF

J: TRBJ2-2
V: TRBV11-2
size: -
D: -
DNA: TGTGCCAGCAGCCGAGTGGGGAGTTTAGCCGGGGAGCTGTTTTTT
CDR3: CASSRVGSLAGELFF

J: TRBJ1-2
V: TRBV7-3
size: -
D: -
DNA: TGTGCCAGCAGCCCAGGCCACGCGGGCAGGAATGATTATGGCTACACCTTC
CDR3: CASSPGHAGRNDYGYTF

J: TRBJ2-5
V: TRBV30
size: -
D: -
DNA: TGTGCCTGGAGTGTATCTCGGTGGGGGGGCCGAGAGACCCAGTACTTC
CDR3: CAWSVSRWGGRETQYF

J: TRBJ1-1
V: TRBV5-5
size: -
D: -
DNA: TGTGCCAGCAGCTTGACCCTGATACAGCTGAACACTGAAGCTTTCTTT
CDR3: CASSLTLIQLNTEAFF

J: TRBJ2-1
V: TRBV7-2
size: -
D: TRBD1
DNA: TGTGCCAGCAGCTTCATCCGGGACAGGGTAAGTGGAAGTGCCAATGAGCAGTTCTTC
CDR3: CASSFIRDRVSGSANEQFF

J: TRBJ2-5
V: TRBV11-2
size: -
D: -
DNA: TGTGCCAGCAGTGGAGACCAAGAGACCCAGTACTTC
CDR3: CASSGDQETQYF

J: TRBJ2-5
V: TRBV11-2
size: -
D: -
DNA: TGTGCCAGCAGCTTAAAATTCCAGGTCCAAGAGACCCAGTACTTC
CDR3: CASSLKFQVQETQYF

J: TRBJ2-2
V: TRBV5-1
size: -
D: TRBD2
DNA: TGCGCCAGCAGGAGCGGGGAGTACACCGGGGAGCTGTTTTTT
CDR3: CASRSGEYTGELFF

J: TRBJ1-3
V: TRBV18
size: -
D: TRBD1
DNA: TGTGCCAGCTCACCAGGGACAGACTCTGGAAACACCATATATTTT
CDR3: CASSPGTDSGNTIYF

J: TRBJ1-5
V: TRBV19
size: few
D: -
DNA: TGTGCCAGCCAAACCCGGGACACGAATCAGCCCCAGCATTTT
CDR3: CASQTRDTNQPQHF

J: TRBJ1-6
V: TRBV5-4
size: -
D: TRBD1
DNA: TGTGCCAGCAGCCCCGGGACAGGGCATAATTCACCCCTCCACTTT
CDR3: CASSPGTGHNSPLHF

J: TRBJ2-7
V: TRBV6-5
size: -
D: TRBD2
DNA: TGTGCCAGCAGTTCGAGCGGGACCGCCATTGGGGAGCAGTACTTC
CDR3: CASSSSGTAIGEQYF

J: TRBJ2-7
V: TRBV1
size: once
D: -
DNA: TGCACCAGCAGCCAAGATTTTAGCGGGGGCCTCTCCTACGAGCAGTACTTC
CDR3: CTSSQDFSGGLSYEQYF

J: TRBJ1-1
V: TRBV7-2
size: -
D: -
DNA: TGTGCCAGCAGCTTAGGGGTAGGTCGGGTGAACACTGAAGCTTTCTTT
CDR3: CASSLGVGRVNTEAFF

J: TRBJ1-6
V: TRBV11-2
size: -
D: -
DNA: TGTGCCAGCCGCCCGGCGGGTGGTGATTCACCCCTCCACTTT
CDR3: CASRPAGGDSPLHF

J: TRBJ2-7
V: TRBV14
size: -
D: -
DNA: TGTGCCAGCAGTCATTACAGGGAATACGAGCAGTACTTC
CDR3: CASSHYREYEQYF

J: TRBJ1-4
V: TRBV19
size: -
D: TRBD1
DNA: TGTGCCAGGGAACCGGGACAGGTTTCTCTGGGAGTAAGTGAAAAACTGTTTTTT
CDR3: CAREPGQVSLGVSEKLFF

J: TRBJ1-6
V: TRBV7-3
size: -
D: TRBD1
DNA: TGTGCCAGCAGCTTAAGGGGACAGAGCTATAATTCACCCCTCCACTTT
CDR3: CASSLRGQSYNSPLHF

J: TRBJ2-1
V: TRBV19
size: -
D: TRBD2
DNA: TGTGCCAGTAGTCTGACTAGCGGGGGGGCCCATGAGCAGTTCTTC
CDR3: CASSLTSGGAHEQFF

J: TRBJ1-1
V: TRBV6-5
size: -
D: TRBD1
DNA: TGTGCCAGCAGTTACGGGACAGGGACTTACACTGAAGCTTTCTTT
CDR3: CASSYGTGTYTEAFF

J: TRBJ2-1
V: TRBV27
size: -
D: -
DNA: TGTGCCAGCAGGAAACGGTTGCTTTCCCATTTATTCGAGTTCTTC
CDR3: CASRKRLLSHLFEFF

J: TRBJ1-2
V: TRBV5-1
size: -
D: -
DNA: TGCGCCAGCAGCTTGTCCAGTAACTATGGCTACACCTTC
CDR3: CASSLSSNYGYTF

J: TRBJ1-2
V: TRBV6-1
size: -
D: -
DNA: TGTGCCAGCAGTACCGGGGGGGGGTTGTATGGCTACACCTTC
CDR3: CASSTGGGLYGYTF

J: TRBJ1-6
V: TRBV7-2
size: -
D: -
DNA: TGTGCCAGCAGCTTAGTCCCAACGAGCGGTCCCCTCCACTTT
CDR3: CASSLVPTSGPLHF

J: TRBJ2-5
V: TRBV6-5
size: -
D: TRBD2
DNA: TGTGCCAGCATGCGGCGGGGGGGCAGGGAGACCCAGTACTTC
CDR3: CASMRRGGRETQYF

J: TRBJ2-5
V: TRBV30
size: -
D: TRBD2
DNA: TGTGCCTGGAGGGGGGGGACTAGCGGGGAGTCTGAGACCCAGTACTTC
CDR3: CAWRGGTSGESETQYF

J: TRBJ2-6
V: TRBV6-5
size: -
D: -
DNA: TGTGCCAGCAGTTACTCGGCGGACTCTGGGGCCAACGTCCTGACTTTC
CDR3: CASSYSADSGANVLTF

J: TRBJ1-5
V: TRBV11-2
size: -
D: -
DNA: TGTGCCAGCAGCCGTCCCTCGGAGGTTTATAGCAATCAGCCCCAGCATTTT
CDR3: CASSRPSEVYSNQPQHF

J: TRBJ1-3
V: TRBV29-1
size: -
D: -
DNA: TGCAGCGTTGAAGGTGAACAGCGGTCAGGAAACACCATATATTTT
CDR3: CSVEGEQRSGNTIYF

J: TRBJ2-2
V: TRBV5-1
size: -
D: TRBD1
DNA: TGCGCCAGCAGCTCGGGACAGGGTGGTACCGGGGAGCTGTTTTTT
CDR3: CASSSGQGGTGELFF

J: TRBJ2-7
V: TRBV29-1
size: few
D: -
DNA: TGCAGCGCAGACGAGGGGGGGGATTCCTACGAGCAGTACTTC
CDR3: CSADEGGDSYEQYF

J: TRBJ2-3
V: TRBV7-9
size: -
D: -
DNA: TGTGCCAGCAGCTTACGGGGGTCGACAGATACGCAGTATTTT
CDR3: CASSLRGSTDTQYF

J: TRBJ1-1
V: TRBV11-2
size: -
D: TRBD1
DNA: TGTGCCAGCAGCTTGACAGGGGGTGGCACTGAAGCTTTCTTT
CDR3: CASSLTGGGTEAFF

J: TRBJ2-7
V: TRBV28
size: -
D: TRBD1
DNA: TGTGCCAGCAGACCGACAGGGGGATTCTACGAGCAGTACTTC
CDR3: CASRPTGGFYEQYF

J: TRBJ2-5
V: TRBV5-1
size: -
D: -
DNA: TGCGCCAGCAGCCCCATGACAGGTCTAGAGACCCAGTACTTC
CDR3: CASSPMTGLETQYF

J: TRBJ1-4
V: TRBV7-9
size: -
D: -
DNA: TGTGCCAGCAGCTTAGGCGAGGGAGTTAATGAAAAACTGTTTTTT
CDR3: CASSLGEGVNEKLFF

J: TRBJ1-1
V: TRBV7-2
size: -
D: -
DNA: TGTGCCAGCAGCTTATACGGGGTCGACACTGAAGCTTTCTTT
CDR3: CASSLYGVDTEAFF

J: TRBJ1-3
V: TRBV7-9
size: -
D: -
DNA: TGTGCCAGCAGCGGGGGCGCCACCATATATTTT
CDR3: CASSGGATIYF

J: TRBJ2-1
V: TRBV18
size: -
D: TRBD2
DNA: TGTGCCAGCTCACCAATAAGCGGGGGGGCGTCCGAATTCTTC
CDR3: CASSPISGGASEFF

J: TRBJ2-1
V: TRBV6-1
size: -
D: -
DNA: TGTGCCAGCAACAAACGCCCAGGGGCCAATGAGCAGTTCTTC
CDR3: CASNKRPGANEQFF

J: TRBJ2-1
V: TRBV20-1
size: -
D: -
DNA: TGCAGTGCCGGTAAGAATGAGCAGTTCTTC
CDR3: CSAGKNEQFF

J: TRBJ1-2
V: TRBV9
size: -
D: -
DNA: TGTGCCAGCAGCGTAGAATCGACAGCTTTATATGGCTACACCTTC
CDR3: CASSVESTALYGYTF